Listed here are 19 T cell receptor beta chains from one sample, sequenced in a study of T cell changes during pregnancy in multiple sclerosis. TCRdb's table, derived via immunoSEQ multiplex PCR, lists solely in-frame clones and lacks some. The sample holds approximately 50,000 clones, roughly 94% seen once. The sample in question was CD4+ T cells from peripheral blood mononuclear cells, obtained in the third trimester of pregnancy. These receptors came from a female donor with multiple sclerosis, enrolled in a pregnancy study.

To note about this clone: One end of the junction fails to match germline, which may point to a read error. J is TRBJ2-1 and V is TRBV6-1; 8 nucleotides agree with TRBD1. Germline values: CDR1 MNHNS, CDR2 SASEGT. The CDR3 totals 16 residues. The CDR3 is CASSEEAGGAYNEQFF. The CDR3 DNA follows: TGTGCCAGCAGTGAAGAGGCAGGGGGCGCCTACAATGAACAGTTCTTC.

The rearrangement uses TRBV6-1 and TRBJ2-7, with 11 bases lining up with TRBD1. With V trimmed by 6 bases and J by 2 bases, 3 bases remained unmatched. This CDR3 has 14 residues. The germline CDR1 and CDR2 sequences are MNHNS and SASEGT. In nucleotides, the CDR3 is TGTGCCAGCAGGTTGGGACAGGGGGCCTACGAGCAGTACTTC. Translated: CASRLGQGAYEQYF.

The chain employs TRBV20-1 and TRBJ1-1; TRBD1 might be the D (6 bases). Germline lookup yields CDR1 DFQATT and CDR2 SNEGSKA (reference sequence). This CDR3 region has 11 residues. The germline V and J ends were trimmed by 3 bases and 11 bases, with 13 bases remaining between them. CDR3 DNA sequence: TGCAGTGCTAGTAAGGACAGCTTGGCTTTCTTT. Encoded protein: CSASKDSLAFF.

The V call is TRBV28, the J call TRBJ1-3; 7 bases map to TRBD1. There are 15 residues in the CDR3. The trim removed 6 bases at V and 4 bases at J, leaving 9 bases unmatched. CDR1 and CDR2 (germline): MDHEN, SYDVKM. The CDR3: CASSYKGARGNTIYF. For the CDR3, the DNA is TGTGCCAGCAGCTATAAGGGGGCGCGCGGAAACACCATATATTTT.

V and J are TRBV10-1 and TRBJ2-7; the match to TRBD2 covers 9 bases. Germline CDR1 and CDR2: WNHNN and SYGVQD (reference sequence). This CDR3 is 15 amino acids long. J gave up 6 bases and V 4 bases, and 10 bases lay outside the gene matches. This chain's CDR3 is CASSGGSSGNSEQYF. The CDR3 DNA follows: TGCGCCAGCAGTGGCGGTTCTAGCGGGAACTCCGAGCAGTACTTC.

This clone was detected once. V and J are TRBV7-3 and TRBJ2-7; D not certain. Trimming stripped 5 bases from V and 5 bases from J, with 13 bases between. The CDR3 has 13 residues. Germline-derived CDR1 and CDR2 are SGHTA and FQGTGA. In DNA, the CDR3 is TGTGCCAGCAGCCCGACTTTCCTCGACGAGCAGTACTTC. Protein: CASSPTFLDEQYF.

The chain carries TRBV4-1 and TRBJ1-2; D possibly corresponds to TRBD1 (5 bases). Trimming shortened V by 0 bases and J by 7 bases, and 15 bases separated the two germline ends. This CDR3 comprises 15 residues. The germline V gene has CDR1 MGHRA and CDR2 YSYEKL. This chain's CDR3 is CASSQDQSGRAGYTF. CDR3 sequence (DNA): TGCGCCAGCAGCCAAGATCAATCAGGCAGGGCTGGCTACACCTTC.

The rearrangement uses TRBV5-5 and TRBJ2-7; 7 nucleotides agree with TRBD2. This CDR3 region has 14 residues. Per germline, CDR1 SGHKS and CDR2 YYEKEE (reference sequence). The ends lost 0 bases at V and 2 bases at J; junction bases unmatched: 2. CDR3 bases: TGTGCCAGCAGCTTGGTGGGAGGGCCCTACGAGCAGTACTTC. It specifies CASSLVGGPYEQYF.

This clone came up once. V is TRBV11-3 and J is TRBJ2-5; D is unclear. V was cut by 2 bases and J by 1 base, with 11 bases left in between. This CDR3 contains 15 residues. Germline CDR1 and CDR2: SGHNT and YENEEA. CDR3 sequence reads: CASSLSASGQETQYF. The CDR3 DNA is TGTGCCAGCAGCTTATCAGCATCGGGCCAAGAGACCCAGTACTTC.

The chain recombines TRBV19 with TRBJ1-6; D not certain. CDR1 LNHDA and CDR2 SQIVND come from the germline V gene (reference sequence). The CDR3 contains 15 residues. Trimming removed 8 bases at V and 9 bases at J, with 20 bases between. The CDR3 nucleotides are TGTGCCAGTTGCCCGCGGAGGGAGGAGGGTTCACCCCTCCACTTT. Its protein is CASCPRREEGSPLHF.

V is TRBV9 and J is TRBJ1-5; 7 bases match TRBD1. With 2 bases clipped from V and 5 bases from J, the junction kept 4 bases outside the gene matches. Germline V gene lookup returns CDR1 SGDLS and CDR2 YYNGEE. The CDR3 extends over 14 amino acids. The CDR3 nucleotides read TGTGCCAGCAGCGTGACAGGGATGGATCAGCCCCAGCATTTT. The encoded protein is CASSVTGMDQPQHF.

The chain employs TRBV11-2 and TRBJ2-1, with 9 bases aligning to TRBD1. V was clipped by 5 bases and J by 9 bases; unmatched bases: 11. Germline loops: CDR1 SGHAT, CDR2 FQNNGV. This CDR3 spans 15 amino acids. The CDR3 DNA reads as TGTGCCAGCAGCCGGGACAGGGCTTTTACAACTGAGCAGTTCTTC. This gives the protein CASSRDRAFTTEQFF.

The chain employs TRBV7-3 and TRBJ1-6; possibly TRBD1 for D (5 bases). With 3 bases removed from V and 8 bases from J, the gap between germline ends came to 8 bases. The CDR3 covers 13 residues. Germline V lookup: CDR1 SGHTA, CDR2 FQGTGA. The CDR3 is CASSLQGDSPLHF. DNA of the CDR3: TGTGCCAGCAGCTTGCAGGGTGATTCACCCCTCCACTTT.

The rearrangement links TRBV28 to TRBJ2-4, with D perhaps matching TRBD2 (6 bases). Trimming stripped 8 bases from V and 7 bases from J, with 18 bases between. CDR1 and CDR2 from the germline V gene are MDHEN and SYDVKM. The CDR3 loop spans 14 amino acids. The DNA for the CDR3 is TGTGCCAGCGGATTTGGGGGGAGTGCGAACATTCAGTACTTC. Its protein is CASGFGGSANIQYF. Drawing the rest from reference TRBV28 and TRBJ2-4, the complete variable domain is DVKVTQSSRYLVKRTGEKVFLECVQDMDHENMFWYRQDPGLGLRLIYFSYDVKMKEKGDIPEGYSVSREKKERFSLILESASTNQTSMYLCASGFGGSANIQYFGAGTRLSVL.

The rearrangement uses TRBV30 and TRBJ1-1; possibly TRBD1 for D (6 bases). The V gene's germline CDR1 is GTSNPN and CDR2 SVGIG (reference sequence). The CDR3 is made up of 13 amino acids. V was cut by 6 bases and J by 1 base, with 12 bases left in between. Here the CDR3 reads CACTGYGNTEAFF. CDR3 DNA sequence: TGTGCCTGTACAGGGTACGGGAACACTGAAGCTTTCTTT.

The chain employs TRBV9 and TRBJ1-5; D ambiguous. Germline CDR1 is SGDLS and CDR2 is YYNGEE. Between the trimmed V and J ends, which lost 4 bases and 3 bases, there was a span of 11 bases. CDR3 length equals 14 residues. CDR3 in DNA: TGTGCCAGCAGCCCAGAGGGCACCAATCAGCCCCAGCATTTT. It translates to CASSPEGTNQPQHF.

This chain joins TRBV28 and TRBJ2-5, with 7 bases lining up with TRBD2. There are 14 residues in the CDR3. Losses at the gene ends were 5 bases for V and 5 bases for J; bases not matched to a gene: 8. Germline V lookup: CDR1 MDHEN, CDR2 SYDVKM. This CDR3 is CASSPGGSSETQYF. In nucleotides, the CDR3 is TGTGCCAGCAGTCCGGGGGGTAGTTCGGAGACCCAGTACTTC.

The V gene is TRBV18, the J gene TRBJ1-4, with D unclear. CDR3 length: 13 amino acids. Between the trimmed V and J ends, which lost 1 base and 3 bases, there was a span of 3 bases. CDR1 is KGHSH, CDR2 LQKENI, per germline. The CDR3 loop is CASSPRPNEKLFF. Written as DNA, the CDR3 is TGTGCCAGCTCACCACGGCCTAATGAAAAACTGTTTTTT.

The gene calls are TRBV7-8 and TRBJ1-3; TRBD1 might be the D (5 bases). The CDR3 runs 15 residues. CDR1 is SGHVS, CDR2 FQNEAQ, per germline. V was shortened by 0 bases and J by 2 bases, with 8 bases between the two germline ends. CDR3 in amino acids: CASSLAGPTGNTIYF. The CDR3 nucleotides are TGTGCCAGCAGCTTAGCGGGGCCAACTGGAAACACCATATATTTT.